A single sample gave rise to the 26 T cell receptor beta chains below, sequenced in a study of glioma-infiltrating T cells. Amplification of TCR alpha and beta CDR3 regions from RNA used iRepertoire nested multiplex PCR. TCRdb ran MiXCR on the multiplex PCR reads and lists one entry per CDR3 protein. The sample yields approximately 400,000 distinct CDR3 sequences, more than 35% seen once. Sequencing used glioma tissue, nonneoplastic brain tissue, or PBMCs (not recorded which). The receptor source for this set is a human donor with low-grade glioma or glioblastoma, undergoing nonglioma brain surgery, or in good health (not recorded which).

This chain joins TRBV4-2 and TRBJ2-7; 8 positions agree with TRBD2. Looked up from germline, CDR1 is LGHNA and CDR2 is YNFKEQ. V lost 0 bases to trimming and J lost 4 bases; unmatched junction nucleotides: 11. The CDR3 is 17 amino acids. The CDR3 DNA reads TGTGCCAGCAGCCAAGATCGGATGGCGCGGGAGGCATACGAGCAGTACTTC. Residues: CASSQDRMAREAYEQYF.

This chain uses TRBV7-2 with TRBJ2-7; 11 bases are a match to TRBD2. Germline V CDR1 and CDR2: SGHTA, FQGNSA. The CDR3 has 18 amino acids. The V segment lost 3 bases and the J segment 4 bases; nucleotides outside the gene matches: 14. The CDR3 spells CASSLEKFSGGAWYEQYF. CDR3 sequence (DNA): TGTGCCAGCAGCTTGGAGAAGTTTAGCGGGGGGGCCTGGTACGAGCAGTACTTC.

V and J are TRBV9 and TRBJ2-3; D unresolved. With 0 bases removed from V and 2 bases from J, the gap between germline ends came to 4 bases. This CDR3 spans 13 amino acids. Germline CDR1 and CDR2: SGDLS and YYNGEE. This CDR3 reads CASSVVFTDTQYF. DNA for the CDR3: TGTGCCAGCAGCGTAGTATTCACAGATACGCAGTATTTT.

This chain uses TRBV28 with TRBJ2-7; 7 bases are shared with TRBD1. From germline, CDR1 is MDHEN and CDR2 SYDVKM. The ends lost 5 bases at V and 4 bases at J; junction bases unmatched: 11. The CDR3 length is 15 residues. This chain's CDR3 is CASSPPDRVGYEQYF. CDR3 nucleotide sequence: TGTGCCAGCAGTCCCCCCGACAGGGTGGGGTACGAGCAGTACTTC.

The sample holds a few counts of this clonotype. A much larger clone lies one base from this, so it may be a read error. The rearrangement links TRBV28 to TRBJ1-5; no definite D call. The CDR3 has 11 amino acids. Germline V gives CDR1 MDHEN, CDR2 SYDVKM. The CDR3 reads CASSGNQTQHF. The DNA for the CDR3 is TGTGCCAGCTCCGGGAATCAGACCCAGCATTTT.

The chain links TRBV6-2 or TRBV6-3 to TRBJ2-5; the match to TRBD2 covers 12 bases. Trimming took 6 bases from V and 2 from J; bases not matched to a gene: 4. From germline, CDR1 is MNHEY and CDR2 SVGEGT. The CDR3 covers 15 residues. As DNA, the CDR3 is TGTGCCAGCAGGCCGACTAGCGGGGGACAAGAGACCCAGTACTTC. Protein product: CASRPTSGGQETQYF.

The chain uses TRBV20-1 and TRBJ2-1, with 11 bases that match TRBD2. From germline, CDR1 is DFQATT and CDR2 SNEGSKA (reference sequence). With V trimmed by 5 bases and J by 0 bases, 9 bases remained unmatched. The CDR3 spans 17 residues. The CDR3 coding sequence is TGCAGTGCTCCCTCGGTAGCGGGAGGGTACTCCTACAATGAGCAGTTCTTC. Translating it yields CSAPSVAGGYSYNEQFF.

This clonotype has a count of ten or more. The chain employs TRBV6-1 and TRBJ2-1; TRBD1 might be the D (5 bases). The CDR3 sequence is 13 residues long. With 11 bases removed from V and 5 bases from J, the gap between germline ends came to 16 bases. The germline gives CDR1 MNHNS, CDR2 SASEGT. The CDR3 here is CAARPGHHNEQFF. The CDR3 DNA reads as TGTGCCGCCCGCCCCGGACACCACAATGAGCAGTTCTTC.

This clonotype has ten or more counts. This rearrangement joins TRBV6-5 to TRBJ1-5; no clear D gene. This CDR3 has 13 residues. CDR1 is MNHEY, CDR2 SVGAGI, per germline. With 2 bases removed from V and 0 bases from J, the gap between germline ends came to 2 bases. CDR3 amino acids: CASSYGSNQPQHF. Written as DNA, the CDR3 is TGTGCCAGCAGTTACGGTAGCAATCAGCCCCAGCATTTT.

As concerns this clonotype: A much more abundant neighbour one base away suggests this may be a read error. CDR3 sequence (DNA): TGTGCCAGCAGGTGGGGGGCTAGCTTTGAGCAGTCCTTC. The encoded protein is CASRWGASFEQSF. The chain joins TRBV28 to TRBJ2-1; D could derive from TRBD1 or TRBD2 (6 bases each). The CDR3 is 13 residues long. CDR1 is MDHEN, CDR2 SYDVKM, per germline. Variable domain in full (rest from reference TRBV28 and TRBJ2-1): DVKVTQSSRYLVKRTGEKVFLECVQDMDHENMFWYRQDPGLGLRLIYFSYDVKMKEKGDIPEGYSVSREKKERFSLILESASTNQTSMYLCASRWGASFEQSFGPGTRLTVL.

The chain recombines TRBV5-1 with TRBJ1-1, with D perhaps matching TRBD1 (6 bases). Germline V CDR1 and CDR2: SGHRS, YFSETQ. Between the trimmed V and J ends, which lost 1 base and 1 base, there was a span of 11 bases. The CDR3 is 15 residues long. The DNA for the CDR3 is TGCGCCAGCAGCTTGAGGACAGCCGAGAACACTGAAGCTTTCTTT. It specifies CASSLRTAENTEAFF.

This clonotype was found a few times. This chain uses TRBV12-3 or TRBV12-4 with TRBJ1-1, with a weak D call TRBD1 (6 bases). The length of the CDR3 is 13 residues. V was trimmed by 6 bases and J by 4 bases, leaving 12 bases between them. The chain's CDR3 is CASSAEGGTEAFF. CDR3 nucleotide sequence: TGTGCCAGCAGCGCTGAGGGGGGCACTGAAGCTTTCTTT.

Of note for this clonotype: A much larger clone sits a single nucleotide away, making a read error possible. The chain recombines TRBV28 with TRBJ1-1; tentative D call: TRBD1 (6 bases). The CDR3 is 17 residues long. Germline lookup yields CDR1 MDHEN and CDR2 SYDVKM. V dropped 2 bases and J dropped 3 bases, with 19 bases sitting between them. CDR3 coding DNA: TGTGCCAGCAGTTTACCCAAGACAGGACCCAAGGACACTGAAGCTTTCTTT. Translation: CASSLPKTGPKDTEAFF.

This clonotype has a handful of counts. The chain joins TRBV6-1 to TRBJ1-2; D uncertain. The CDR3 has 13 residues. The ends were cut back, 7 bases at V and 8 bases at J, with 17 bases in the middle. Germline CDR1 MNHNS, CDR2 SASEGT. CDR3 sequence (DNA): TGTGCCAGCACCCAGCCCGAGGCGCGCGGCTACACCTTC. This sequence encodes CASTQPEARGYTF.

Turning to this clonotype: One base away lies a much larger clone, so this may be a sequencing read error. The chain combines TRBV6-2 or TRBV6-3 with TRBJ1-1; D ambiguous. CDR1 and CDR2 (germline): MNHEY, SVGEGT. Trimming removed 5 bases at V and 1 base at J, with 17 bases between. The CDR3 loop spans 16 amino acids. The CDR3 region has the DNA TGTGCCAGCAGTCACGGTCCGGGGAGAACGAACACTGAAGCTTTCTTT. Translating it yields CASSHGPGRTNTEAFF.

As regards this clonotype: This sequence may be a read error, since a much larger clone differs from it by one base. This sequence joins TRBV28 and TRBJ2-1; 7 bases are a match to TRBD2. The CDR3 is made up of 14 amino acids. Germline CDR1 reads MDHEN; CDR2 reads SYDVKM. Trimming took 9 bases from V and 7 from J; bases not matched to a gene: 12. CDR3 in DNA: TGTGCCAGTCTCAAGGGACTATCTGTGAATGAGCAGTTCTTC. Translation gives CASLKGLSVNEQFF.

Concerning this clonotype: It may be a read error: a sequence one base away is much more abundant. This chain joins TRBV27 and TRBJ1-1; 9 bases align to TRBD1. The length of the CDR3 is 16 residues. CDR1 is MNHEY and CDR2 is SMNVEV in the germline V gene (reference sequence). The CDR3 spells CASRDRGDDGGTEALF. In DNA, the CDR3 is TGTGCCAGCAGGGACAGGGGCGACGATGGGGGCACTGAAGCTCTCTTT.

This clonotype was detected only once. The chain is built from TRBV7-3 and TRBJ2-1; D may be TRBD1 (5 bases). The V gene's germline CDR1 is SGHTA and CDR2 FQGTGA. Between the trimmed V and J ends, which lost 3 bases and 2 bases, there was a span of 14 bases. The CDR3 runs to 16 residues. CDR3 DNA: TGTGCCAGCAGCTTTGGGGCAAGAGATACCTACAATGAGCAGTTCTTC. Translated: CASSFGARDTYNEQFF.

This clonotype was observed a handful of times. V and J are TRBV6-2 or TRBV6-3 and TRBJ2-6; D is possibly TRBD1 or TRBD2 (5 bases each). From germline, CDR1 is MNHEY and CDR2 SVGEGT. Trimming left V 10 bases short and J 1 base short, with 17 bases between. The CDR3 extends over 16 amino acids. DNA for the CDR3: TGTGCCACCACTGAGGGACCGCTGTCTGGGGCCAACGTCCTGACTTTC. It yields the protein CATTEGPLSGANVLTF.

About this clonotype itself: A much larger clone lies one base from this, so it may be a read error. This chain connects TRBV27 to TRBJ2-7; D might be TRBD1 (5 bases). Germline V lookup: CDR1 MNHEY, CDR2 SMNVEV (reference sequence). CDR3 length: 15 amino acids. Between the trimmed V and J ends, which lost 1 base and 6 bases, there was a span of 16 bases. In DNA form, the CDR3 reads TGTGCCAGCAGTTTATGGGGCAGGGATCTCCGCGAGCAGTACTTC. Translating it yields CASSLWGRDLREQYF.

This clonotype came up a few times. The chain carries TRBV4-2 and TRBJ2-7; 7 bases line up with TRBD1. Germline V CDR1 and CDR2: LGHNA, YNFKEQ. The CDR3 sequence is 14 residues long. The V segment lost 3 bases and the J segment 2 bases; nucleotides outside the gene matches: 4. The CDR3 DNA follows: TGTGCCAGCAGCCACGGACAGGACACCTACGAGCAGTACTTC. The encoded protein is CASSHGQDTYEQYF.

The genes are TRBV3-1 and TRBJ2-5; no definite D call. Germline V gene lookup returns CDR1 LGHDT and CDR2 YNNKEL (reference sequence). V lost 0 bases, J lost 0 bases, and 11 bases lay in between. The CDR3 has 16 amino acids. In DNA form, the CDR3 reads TGTGCCAGCAGCCAAGAGGAAACAGCGTACCAAGAGACCCAGTACTTC. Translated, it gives CASSQEETAYQETQYF.

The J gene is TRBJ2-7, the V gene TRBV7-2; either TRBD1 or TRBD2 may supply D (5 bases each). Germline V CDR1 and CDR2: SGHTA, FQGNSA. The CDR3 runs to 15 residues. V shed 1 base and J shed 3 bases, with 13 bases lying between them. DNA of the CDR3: TGTGCCAGCAGCTTAGACCGGGACCCAAGCTACGAGCAGTACTTC. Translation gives CASSLDRDPSYEQYF.

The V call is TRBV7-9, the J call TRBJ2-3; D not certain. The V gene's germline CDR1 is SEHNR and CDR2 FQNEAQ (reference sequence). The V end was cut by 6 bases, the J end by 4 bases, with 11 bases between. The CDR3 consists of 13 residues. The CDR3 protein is CASRELFADTQYF. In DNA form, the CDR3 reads TGTGCCAGCAGGGAGCTTTTCGCAGATACGCAGTATTTT. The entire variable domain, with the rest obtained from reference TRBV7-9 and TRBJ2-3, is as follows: DTGVSQNPRHKITKRGQNVTFRCDPISEHNRLYWYRQTLGQGPEFLTYFQNEAQLEKSRLLSDRFSAERPKGSFSTLEIQRTEQGDSAMYLCASRELFADTQYFGPGTRLTVL.

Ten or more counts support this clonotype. CDR3 coding DNA: TGTGCCAGCAGTTCCAGAAGAACAGGGGGCGGTGAGGATACGCAGTATTTT. This sequence encodes CASSSRRTGGGEDTQYF. This chain links TRBV6-2 or TRBV6-3 with TRBJ2-3; TRBD1 aligns across 9 bases. This CDR3 contains 17 residues. Germline V lookup: CDR1 MNHEY, CDR2 SVGEGT. V was clipped by 4 bases and J by 6 bases; unmatched bases: 14.

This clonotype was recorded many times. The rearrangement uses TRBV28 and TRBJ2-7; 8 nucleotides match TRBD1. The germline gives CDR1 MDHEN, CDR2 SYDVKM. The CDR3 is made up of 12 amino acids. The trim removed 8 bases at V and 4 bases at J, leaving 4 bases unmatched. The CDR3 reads CASHHRGYEQYF. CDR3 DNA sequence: TGTGCCAGCCACCACAGGGGGTACGAGCAGTACTTC.